These 8 T cell receptor beta chains came from one sample sequenced in a study of OX40 agonist ivuxolimab in advanced cancers. Repertoires were generated with immunoSEQ multiplex PCR, while TCRdb's copy carries only in-frame clones and drops some. The sample records roughly 56,000 clones, around 86% being singletons. The sequencing here drew on CD4+ or CD8+ T cells sorted from blood, taken in a trial of the OX40 agonist ivuxolimab. These receptors all come from an adult with an advanced solid tumor such as melanoma, head and neck, liver or kidney cancer.

The rearrangement joins TRBV6-1 to TRBJ2-5; unclear D gene. The CDR3 is 11 residues long. Germline V gives CDR1 MNHNS, CDR2 SASEGT. Trimming stripped 1 base from V and 6 bases from J, with 3 bases between. The CDR3 nucleotides are TGTGCCAGCAGTGAAGGGAAGACCCAGTACTTC. Protein: CASSEGKTQYF.

The V call is TRBV4-1, the J call TRBJ2-1; 10 bases line up with TRBD2. The V segment lost 5 bases and the J segment 5 bases; nucleotides outside the gene matches: 9. This CDR3 is built from 16 residues. Germline V gives CDR1 MGHRA, CDR2 YSYEKL. The CDR3 loop reads CASSKELAGTNNEQFF. The CDR3 bases are TGCGCCAGCAGCAAGGAACTAGCGGGAACGAACAATGAGCAGTTCTTC.

This chain uses TRBV6-6 with TRBJ2-5; D is ambiguous. CDR3 length: 12 amino acids. Germline V gene data show CDR1 as MNHNY and CDR2 as SVGAGI (reference sequence). V lost 6 bases and J lost 2, with 7 bases in between. Here the CDR3 reads CASSGFQETQYF. CDR3 coding DNA: TGTGCCAGCAGCGGGTTTCAAGAGACCCAGTACTTC.

The chain is built from TRBV14 and TRBJ1-1, with D unresolved. From germline, CDR1 is SGHDN and CDR2 FVKESK. The CDR3 contains 15 residues. The V end lost 4 bases, the J end lost 4 bases, and 16 bases lay between the germline ends. Here the CDR3 reads CASSRVRGGLTEAFF. The CDR3 region has the DNA TGTGCCAGCAGCCGGGTCCGGGGAGGGCTCACTGAAGCTTTCTTT.

The chain carries TRBV5-8 and TRBJ2-5; TRBD1 is a possible D gene (6 bases). V was clipped by 1 base and J by 4 bases, with 11 bases between them. CDR1 and CDR2 from the germline V gene are SGHTS and YDEGEE. The CDR3 is 14 amino acids. CDR3 amino acids: CASSLTGRLETQYF. DNA of the CDR3: TGTGCCAGCAGCTTGACAGGGCGGCTAGAGACCCAGTACTTC.

This chain links TRBV4-2 with TRBJ1-1; the D gene is possibly TRBD1 (6 bases). With 4 bases removed from V and 0 bases from J, the gap between germline ends came to 15 bases. CDR1 LGHNA and CDR2 YNFKEQ come from the germline V gene. The CDR3 runs 16 residues. The CDR3 reads CASSRSDGGLNTEAFF. DNA of the CDR3: TGTGCCAGCAGCCGAAGCGACGGGGGCTTGAACACTGAAGCTTTCTTT.

The genes are TRBV18 and TRBJ2-7, with D maybe TRBD1 (5 bases). V dropped 2 bases and J dropped 0 bases, with 11 bases sitting between them. Germline lookup yields CDR1 KGHSH and CDR2 LQKENI. This CDR3 is 15 amino acids long. CDR3 bases: TGTGCCAGCTCACCAGACAGCCCTTTCTCCTACGAGCAGTACTTC. It specifies CASSPDSPFSYEQYF.

The chain employs TRBV2 and TRBJ1-4, with 7 bases identical to TRBD1. The germline CDR1 and CDR2 sequences are SNHLY and FYNNEI. The V segment lost 6 bases and the J segment 3 bases; nucleotides outside the gene matches: 7. This CDR3 has 15 residues. CDR3 sequence: CASSGDRVPNEKLFF. CDR3 DNA sequence: TGTGCCAGCAGCGGCGACAGGGTACCTAATGAAAAACTGTTTTTT.